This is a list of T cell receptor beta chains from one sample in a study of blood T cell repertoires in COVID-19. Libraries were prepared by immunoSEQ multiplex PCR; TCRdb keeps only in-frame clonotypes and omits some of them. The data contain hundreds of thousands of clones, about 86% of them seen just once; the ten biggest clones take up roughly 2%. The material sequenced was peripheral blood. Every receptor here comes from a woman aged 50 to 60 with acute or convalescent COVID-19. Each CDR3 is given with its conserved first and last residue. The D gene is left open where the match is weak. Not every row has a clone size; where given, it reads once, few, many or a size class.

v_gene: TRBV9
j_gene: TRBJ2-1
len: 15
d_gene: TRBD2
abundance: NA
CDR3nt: TGTGCCAGCAGCGTTAGCGGGGGGGGCTACAATGAGCAGTTCTTC
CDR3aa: CASSVSGGGYNEQFF

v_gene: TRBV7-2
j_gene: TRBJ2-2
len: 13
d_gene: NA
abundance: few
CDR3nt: TGTGCCAGCAGCACAGGTCCGGTCGGGGAGCTGTTTTTT
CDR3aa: CASSTGPVGELFF

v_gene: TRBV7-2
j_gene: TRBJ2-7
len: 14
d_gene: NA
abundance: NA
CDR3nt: TGTGCCAGCAGCTTAGTACGGGGATCCTACGAGCAGTACTTC
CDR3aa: CASSLVRGSYEQYF

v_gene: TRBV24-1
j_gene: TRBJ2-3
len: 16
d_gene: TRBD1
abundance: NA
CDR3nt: TGTGCCACCAGTGATCCCAGGGACAGGGTGGGAGATACGCAGTATTTT
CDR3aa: CATSDPRDRVGDTQYF

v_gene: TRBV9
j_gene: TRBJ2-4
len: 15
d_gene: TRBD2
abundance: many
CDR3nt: TGTGCCAGCAGCACCCTAGCGGGGCAGGAAAACATTCAGTACTTC
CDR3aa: CASSTLAGQENIQYF

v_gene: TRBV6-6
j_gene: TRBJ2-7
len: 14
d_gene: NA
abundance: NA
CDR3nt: TGTGCCAGCAGTTCTCTGGGCCCTTCCTACGAGCAGTACTTC
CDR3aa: CASSSLGPSYEQYF

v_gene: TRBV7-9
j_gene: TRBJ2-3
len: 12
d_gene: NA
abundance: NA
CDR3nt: TGTGCCAGCAGTCTACTCACAGATACGCAGTATTTT
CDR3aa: CASSLLTDTQYF

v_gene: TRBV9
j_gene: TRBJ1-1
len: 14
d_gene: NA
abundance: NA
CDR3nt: TGTGCCAGCAGCGTAGAAGTAGTGAACACTGAAGCTTTCTTT
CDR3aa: CASSVEVVNTEAFF

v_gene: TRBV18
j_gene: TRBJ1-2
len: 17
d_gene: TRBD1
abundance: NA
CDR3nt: TGTGCCAGCTCACCACCAGAGCGGCAGGGGGCCCACTATGGCTACACCTTC
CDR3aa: CASSPPERQGAHYGYTF

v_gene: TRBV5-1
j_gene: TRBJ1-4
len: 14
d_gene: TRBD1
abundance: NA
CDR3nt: TGCGCCAGCAGCTTGGGACAGGGGAATGAAAAACTGTTTTTT
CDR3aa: CASSLGQGNEKLFF

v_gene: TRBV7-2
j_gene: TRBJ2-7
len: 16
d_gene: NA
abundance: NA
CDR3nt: TGTGCCAGCAGCTCCTTAGAAGAGGCCCTCGCGAGTGAGCAGTACTTC
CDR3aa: CASSSLEEALASEQYF

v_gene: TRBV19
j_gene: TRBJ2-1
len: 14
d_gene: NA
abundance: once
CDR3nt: TGTGCCAGTAGTAGGGCGGGCCTTTACAATGAGCAGTTCTTC
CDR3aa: CASSRAGLYNEQFF

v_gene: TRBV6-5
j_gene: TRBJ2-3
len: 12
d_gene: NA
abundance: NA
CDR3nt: TGTGCCAGCGGAGACAGCACAGATACGCAGTATTTT
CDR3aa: CASGDSTDTQYF

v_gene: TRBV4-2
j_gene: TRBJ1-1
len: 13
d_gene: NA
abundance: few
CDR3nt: TGTGCCAGCAGCCAAACAGGGTTCACTGAAGCTTTCTTT
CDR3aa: CASSQTGFTEAFF

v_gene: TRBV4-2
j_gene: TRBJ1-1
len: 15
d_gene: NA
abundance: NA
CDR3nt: TGTGCCAGCAGCCTTTTCGGGATTTTGAACACTGAAGCTTTCTTT
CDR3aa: CASSLFGILNTEAFF

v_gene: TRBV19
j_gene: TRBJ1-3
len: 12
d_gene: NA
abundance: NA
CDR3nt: TGTGCCAGTCACCTTGGAGGACACACCATATATTTT
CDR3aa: CASHLGGHTIYF

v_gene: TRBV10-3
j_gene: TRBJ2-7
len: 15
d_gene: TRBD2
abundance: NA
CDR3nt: TGTGCCATCAGTGCAGGCGGGAGGGTCTACTACGAGCAGTACTTC
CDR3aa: CAISAGGRVYYEQYF

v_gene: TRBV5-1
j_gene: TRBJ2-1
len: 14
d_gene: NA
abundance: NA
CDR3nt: TGCGCCAGCAGTTTGGGGTCGGCCTACAATGAGCAGTTCTTC
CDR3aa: CASSLGSAYNEQFF

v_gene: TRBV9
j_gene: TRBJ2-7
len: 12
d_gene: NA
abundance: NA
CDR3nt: TGTGCCAGCAGCCCGAGCTCCTACGAGCAGTACTTC
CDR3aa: CASSPSSYEQYF

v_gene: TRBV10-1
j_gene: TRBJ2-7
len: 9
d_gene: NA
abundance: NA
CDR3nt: TGCGCCAGCAGCCGGGAGCAGTACTTC
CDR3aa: CASSREQYF

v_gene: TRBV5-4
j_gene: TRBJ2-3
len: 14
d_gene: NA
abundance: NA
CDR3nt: TGTGCCAGCAGCTTATCAGGGGGGCGAGATACGCAGTATTTT
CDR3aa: CASSLSGGRDTQYF

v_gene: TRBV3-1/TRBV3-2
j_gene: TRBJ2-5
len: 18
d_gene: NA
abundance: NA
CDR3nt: TGTGCCAGCAGCCAAGATCCGGGGGTGGGGCTCGTTCAAGAGACCCAGTACTTC
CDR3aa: CASSQDPGVGLVQETQYF

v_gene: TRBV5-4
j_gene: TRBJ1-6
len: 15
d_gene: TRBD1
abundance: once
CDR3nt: TGTGCCAGCAGTCGGACAGGGGGAGATAATTCACCCCTCCACTTT
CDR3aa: CASSRTGGDNSPLHF

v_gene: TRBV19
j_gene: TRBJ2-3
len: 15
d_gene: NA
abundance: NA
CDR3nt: TGTGCCAGTAGTCGCGGACAGGGAGGGACAGATACGCAGTATTTT
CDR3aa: CASSRGQGGTDTQYF

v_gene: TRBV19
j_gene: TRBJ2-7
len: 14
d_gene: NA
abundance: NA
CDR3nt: TGTGCCAGTAGTATTGCGGACAGAACCTACGAGCAGTACTTC
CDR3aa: CASSIADRTYEQYF

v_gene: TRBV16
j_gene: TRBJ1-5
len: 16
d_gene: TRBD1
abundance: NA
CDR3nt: TGTGCCAGCAGCCAATTGCGGGGACAGGGAAGTCAGCCCCAGCATTTT
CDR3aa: CASSQLRGQGSQPQHF

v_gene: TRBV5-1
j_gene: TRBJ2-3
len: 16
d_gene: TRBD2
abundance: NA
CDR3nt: TGCGCCAGCAGCTTCCCAGCGGGGGGCAACACAGATACGCAGTATTTT
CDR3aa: CASSFPAGGNTDTQYF

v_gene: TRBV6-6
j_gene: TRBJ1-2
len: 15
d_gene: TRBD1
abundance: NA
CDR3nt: TGTGCCAGCAGTCAACCGGGACAGGGTCACTATGGCTACACCTTC
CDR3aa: CASSQPGQGHYGYTF

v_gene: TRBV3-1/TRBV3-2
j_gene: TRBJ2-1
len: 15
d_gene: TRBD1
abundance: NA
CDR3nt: TGTGCCAGCAGCCCCGGGACAGTCTCCTACAATGAGCAGTTCTTC
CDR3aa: CASSPGTVSYNEQFF

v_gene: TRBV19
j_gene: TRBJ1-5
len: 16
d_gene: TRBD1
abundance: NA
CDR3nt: TGTGCCAGTAGTACGCCAGGGACAGGGCGAGTGCAGCCCCAGCATTTT
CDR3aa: CASSTPGTGRVQPQHF

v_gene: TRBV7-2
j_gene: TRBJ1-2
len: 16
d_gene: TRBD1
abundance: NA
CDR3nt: TGTGCCAGCAGTCCGGGACAGGGTGAATCGTTCTATGGCTACACCTTC
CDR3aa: CASSPGQGESFYGYTF

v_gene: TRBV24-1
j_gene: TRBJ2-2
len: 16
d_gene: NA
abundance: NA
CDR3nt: TGTGCCACCAGTGATTCCTACACTACGAACACCGGGGAGCTGTTTTTT
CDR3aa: CATSDSYTTNTGELFF

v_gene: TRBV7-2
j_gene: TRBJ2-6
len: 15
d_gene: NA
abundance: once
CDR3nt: TGTGCCAGCAGCCGGCAGGCTACTGGGGCCAACGTCCTGACTTTC
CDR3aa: CASSRQATGANVLTF

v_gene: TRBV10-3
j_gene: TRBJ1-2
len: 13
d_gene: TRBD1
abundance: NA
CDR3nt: TGTGCCATCAGTGAGGGACAGGATTATGGCTACACCTTC
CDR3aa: CAISEGQDYGYTF

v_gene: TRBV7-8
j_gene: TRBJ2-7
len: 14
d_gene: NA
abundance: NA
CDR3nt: TGTGCCAGCAGCCCTTCGGGGAGCTCCTACGAGCAGTACTTC
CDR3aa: CASSPSGSSYEQYF

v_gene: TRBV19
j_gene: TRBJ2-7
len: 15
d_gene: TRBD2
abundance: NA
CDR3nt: TGTGCCAGCAGTAACCGGGGGGGTTTCTTCTACGAGCAGTACTTC
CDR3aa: CASSNRGGFFYEQYF

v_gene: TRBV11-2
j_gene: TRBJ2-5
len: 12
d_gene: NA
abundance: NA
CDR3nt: TGTGCCAGCAGCTTACTAGAAGAGACCCAGTACTTC
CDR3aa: CASSLLEETQYF

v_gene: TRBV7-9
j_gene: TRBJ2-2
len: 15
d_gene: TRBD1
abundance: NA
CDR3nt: TGTGCCAGCAGCCCACAGGGGGCGAACACCGGGGAGCTGTTTTTT
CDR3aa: CASSPQGANTGELFF

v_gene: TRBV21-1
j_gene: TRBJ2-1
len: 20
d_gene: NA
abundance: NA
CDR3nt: TGTGCCAGCAGGGAACAGGGGAAAACTAGCGGGGTCCTCTCCTACAATGAGCAGTTCTTC
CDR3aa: CASREQGKTSGVLSYNEQFF

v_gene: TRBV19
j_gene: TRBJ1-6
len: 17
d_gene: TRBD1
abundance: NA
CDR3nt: TGTGCCAGTAGTCTCGAAACAGGGGCACCGGGGAATTCACCCCTCCACTTT
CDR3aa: CASSLETGAPGNSPLHF

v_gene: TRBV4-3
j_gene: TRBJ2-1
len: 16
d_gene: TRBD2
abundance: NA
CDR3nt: TGCGCCAGCAGCCTCCTAGCGGGAGGACACTACAATGAGCAGTTCTTC
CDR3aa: CASSLLAGGHYNEQFF

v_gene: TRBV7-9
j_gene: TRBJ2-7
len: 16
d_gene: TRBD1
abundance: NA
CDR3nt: TGTGCCAGCAGCTCACTGGGACAGGGGATGGCCTACGAGCAGTACTTC
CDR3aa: CASSSLGQGMAYEQYF

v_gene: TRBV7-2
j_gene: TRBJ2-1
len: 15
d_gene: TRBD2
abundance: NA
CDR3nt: TGTGCCAGCAGCGGTGCCGGGGGGGTGTACAATGAGCAGTTCTTC
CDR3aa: CASSGAGGVYNEQFF

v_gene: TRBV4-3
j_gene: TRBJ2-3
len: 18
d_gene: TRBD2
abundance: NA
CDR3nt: TGCGCCAGCAGCCAAGATTCCGTAGCGGGGGGGCACCCAGATACGCAGTATTTT
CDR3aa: CASSQDSVAGGHPDTQYF

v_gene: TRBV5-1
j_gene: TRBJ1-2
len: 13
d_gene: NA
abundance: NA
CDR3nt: TGCGCCAGCAGCGACGGAGACGGCTATGGCTACACCTTC
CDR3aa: CASSDGDGYGYTF

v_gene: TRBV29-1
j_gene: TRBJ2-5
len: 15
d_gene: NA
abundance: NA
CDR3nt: TGCAGCGCCCCGGGGAGCGGAGGGGCTGGGGAGACCCAGTACTTC
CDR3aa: CSAPGSGGAGETQYF

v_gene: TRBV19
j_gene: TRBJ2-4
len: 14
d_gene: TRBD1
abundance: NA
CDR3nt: TGTGCCAGTAGTATACTCGGACAGGCGAACATTCAGTACTTC
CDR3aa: CASSILGQANIQYF

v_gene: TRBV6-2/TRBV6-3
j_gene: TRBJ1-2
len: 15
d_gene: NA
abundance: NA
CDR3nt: TGTGCCAGCAGTTACCTACAGGGTTTTGGCTATGGCTACACCTTC
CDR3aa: CASSYLQGFGYGYTF

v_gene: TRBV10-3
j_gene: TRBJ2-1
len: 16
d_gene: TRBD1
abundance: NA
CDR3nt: TGTGCCATCAGTGACAGGGACAGGGGGAACTACAATGAGCAGTTCTTC
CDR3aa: CAISDRDRGNYNEQFF

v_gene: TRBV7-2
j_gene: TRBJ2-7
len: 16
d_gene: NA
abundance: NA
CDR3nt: TGTGCCAGCAGCTCCGGTCCGGTCGGAGGGAACTACGAGCAGTACTTC
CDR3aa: CASSSGPVGGNYEQYF

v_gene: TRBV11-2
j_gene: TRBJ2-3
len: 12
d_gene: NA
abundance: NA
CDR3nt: TGTGCCAGCAGCTTAGCGTTAGATACGCAGTATTTT
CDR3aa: CASSLALDTQYF